These 20 T cell receptor beta chains share one sample of origin, sequenced in a study of blood T cell repertoires in COVID-19. Profiled with immunoSEQ multiplex PCR; TCRdb holds only in-frame clones, not every one. The profile covers 60,000 to 90,000 clones, with 70% to 90% appearing a single time and 11% taken by the ten largest. Source material: peripheral blood. The source is a man in his fifties or sixties with COVID-19, enrolled during active disease.

The rearrangement uses TRBV5-1 and TRBJ1-1, with unresolved D. CDR1 is SGHRS, CDR2 YFSETQ, per germline. CDR3 size: 14 residues. The germline V and J ends were trimmed by 0 bases and 0 bases, with 6 bases remaining between them. CDR3 sequence reads: CASSLAVLNTEAFF. The CDR3, as DNA: TGCGCCAGCAGCTTGGCCGTATTGAACACTGAAGCTTTCTTT.

The chain recombines TRBV5-1 with TRBJ1-1; the D gene is possibly TRBD1 (6 bases). Germline V CDR1 and CDR2: SGHRS, YFSETQ. The ends were cut back, 0 bases at V and 4 bases at J, with 13 bases in the middle. The CDR3 extends over 15 amino acids. The CDR3: CASSLGGQGSTEAFF. The CDR3 DNA is TGCGCCAGCAGCTTGGGGGGGCAGGGAAGCACTGAAGCTTTCTTT.

V gene TRBV6-1 combines with J gene TRBJ1-2; D perhaps matches TRBD1 (5 bases). The CDR3 covers 12 residues. The germline CDR1 and CDR2 sequences are MNHNS and SASEGT. V dropped 3 bases and J dropped 8 bases, with 10 bases sitting between them. The CDR3 is CASSDGGYGYTF. CDR3 in DNA: TGTGCCAGCAGTGATGGGGGGTACGGCTACACCTTC.

The V and J genes are TRBV23-1 and TRBJ1-6; no definite D call. TRBV23-1 is an open reading frame, and its role is uncertain. The germline V and J ends were trimmed by 4 bases and 9 bases, with 19 bases remaining between them. This CDR3 spans 16 amino acids. The CDR3 nucleotides are TGCGCCAGCAGTCCCTGGATAAGAAGACTAGGTTCACCCCTCCACTTT. Its translation: CASSPWIRRLGSPLHF.

The V and J genes are TRBV6-5 and TRBJ2-7; 12 bases match TRBD2. This CDR3 has 15 amino acids. V lost 6 bases and J lost 6; bases outside the gene matches: 9. Germline V gene sequence: CDR1 MNHEY, CDR2 SVGAGI. CDR3 bases: TGTGCCAGCAGCGCTCTGGGACTAGCGGGTGGCGAGCAGTACTTC. Residues: CASSALGLAGGEQYF.

The chain is built from TRBV5-1 and TRBJ1-3; D gene uncertain. The CDR3 has 14 residues. CDR1 SGHRS and CDR2 YFSETQ come from the germline V gene. Trimming shortened V by 7 bases and J by 0 bases, and 11 bases separated the two germline ends. The CDR3 nucleotides read TGCGCCAGCGAGGGCGCTAACTCTGGAAACACCATATATTTT. Encoded protein: CASEGANSGNTIYF.

This clone occurred once. This chain links TRBV6-4 with TRBJ2-5, with TRBD1 as a possible D gene (5 bases). V dropped 3 bases and J dropped 5 bases, with 10 bases sitting between them. The germline V gene encodes CDR1 MRHNA and CDR2 SNTAGT. CDR3 size: 13 residues. The CDR3 DNA sequence: TGTGCCAGCAGTGAAATCCAGGGCGAGACCCAGTACTTC. Residues: CASSEIQGETQYF.

The chain has TRBV7-9 and TRBJ2-3; maybe TRBD1 (5 bases). V dropped 1 base and J dropped 0 bases, with 5 bases sitting between them. CDR3 length: 14 amino acids. Looked up from germline, CDR1 is SEHNR and CDR2 is FQNEAQ (reference sequence). CDR3 nucleotide sequence: TGTGCCAGCAGCTTAGACAGGAGCACAGATACGCAGTATTTT. Protein product: CASSLDRSTDTQYF. Complete variable domain (other parts from reference TRBV7-9 and TRBJ2-3): DTGVSQNPRHKITKRGQNVTFRCDPISEHNRLYWYRQTLGQGPEFLTYFQNEAQLEKSRLLSDRFSAERPKGSFSTLEIQRTEQGDSAMYLCASSLDRSTDTQYFGPGTRLTVL.

V usage is TRBV28 and J usage is TRBJ2-1, with 8 bases identical to TRBD2. Unmatched junction bases numbered 6, after V lost 10 bases and J lost 1 base. This CDR3 has 14 amino acids. Germline loops: CDR1 MDHEN, CDR2 SYDVKM. The CDR3 is CATTGGLSYNEQFF. The CDR3 DNA follows: TGTGCCACTACGGGGGGGCTTTCCTACAATGAGCAGTTCTTC. Looking up the rest from reference TRBV28 and TRBJ2-1 gives the full variable domain: DVKVTQSSRYLVKRTGEKVFLECVQDMDHENMFWYRQDPGLGLRLIYFSYDVKMKEKGDIPEGYSVSREKKERFSLILESASTNQTSMYLCATTGGLSYNEQFFGPGTRLTVL.

The V gene is TRBV5-1, the J gene TRBJ2-3; D might be TRBD2 (6 bases). CDR1 is SGHRS, CDR2 YFSETQ, per germline. The V end lost 0 bases, the J end lost 2 bases, and 10 bases lay between the germline ends. CDR3 length: 15 residues. The CDR3 here is CASSLGDSDTDTQYF. The CDR3 nucleotides read TGCGCCAGCAGCTTGGGGGACTCAGACACAGATACGCAGTATTTT.

The chain is built from TRBV15 and TRBJ2-1, with D maybe TRBD1 (6 bases). Germline CDR1 reads LNHNV; CDR2 reads YYDKDF (reference sequence). The CDR3 has 15 amino acids. V gave up 4 bases and J gave up 15 bases, with 25 bases separating them. Here the CDR3 reads CATSTSKTGTPNRFF. The CDR3 nucleotides are TGTGCCACCAGCACGAGTAAAACCGGGACACCAAACAGGTTCTTC.

The chain combines TRBV14 with TRBJ2-4; TRBD1 aligns across 9 bases. This CDR3 has 15 residues. Trimming at V came to 0 bases and at J to 9 bases, leaving 6 bases not matched to a gene. Germline CDR1 is SGHDN and CDR2 is FVKESK. The CDR3 loop is CASSQDRQGEGIQYF. In nucleotides, the CDR3 is TGTGCCAGCAGCCAAGACCGACAGGGGGAGGGCATTCAGTACTTC. The complete variable domain, with remaining parts taken from reference TRBV14 and TRBJ2-4, reads EAGVTQFPSHSVIEKGQTVTLRCDPISGHDNLYWYRRVMGKEIKFLLHFVKESKQDESGMPNNRFLAERTGGTYSTLKVQPAELEDSGVYFCASSQDRQGEGIQYFGAGTRLSVL.

Comment on this clone: This same CDR3 is encoded by further DNA sequences in the sample. The rearrangement uses TRBV13 and TRBJ2-1; D ambiguous. Germline values: CDR1 PRHDT, CDR2 FYEKMQ (reference sequence). This CDR3 has 13 residues. Trimming cost V 5 bases and J 0 bases, with 5 bases left between them. The CDR3 sequence is CASSPSSYNEQFF. The CDR3 nucleotides are TGTGCCAGCAGCCCCTCCTCCTACAATGAGCAGTTCTTC. Together with reference TRBV13 and TRBJ2-1, the CDR3 gives the full variable domain: AAGVIQSPRHLIKEKRETATLKCYPIPRHDTVYWYQQGPGQDPQFLISFYEKMQSDKGSIPDRFSAQQFSDYHSELNMSSLELGDSALYFCASSPSSYNEQFFGPGTRLTVL.

This clone occurred once. The V and J genes are TRBV19 and TRBJ2-3, with 8 nucleotides matching TRBD2. In germline, CDR1 is LNHDA, CDR2 SQIVND (reference sequence). Trimming cost V 3 bases and J 3 bases; bases outside gene matches: 5. The CDR3 loop spans 15 amino acids. The CDR3 here is CASSIPAGGTDTQYF. The CDR3 DNA sequence: TGTGCCAGTAGTATTCCTGCGGGGGGAACAGATACGCAGTATTTT. Using reference TRBV19 and TRBJ2-3 for the parts outside the CDR3, the full variable domain is DGGITQSPKYLFRKEGQNVTLSCEQNLNHDAMYWYRQDPGQGLRLIYYSQIVNDFQKGDIAEGYSVSREKKESFPLTVTSAQKNPTAFYLCASSIPAGGTDTQYFGPGTRLTVL.

The J gene is TRBJ2-1, the V gene TRBV5-1; TRBD2 matches at 7 bases. Germline CDR1 SGHRS, CDR2 YFSETQ. V shed 2 bases and J 5 bases; nucleotides not matched to a gene: 7. CDR3 length: 15 amino acids. The CDR3 coding sequence is TGCGCCAGCAGCTTCGAGGTAGCGGGTCACAATGAGCAGTTCTTC. The encoded protein is CASSFEVAGHNEQFF.

J is TRBJ1-1 and V is TRBV7-3; 10 nucleotides line up with TRBD1. V trimming: 5 bases; J trimming: 7 bases; junction bases outside the gene matches: 4. The CDR3 has 13 amino acids. CDR1 is SGHTA and CDR2 is FQGTGA in the germline V gene. Here the CDR3 reads CASSVTGGGEAFF. The CDR3 DNA sequence: TGTGCCAGCAGCGTGACAGGGGGCGGTGAAGCTTTCTTT.

This rearrangement joins TRBV3-1 (or the pseudogene TRBV3-2) to TRBJ2-2; the D gene is possibly TRBD1 (6 bases). This CDR3 region has 13 residues. The germline CDR1 and CDR2 sequences are LGHDT and YNNKEL (reference sequence). Trimming removed 8 bases from V and 1 base from J, with 8 bases in between. The CDR3 region is CASGRGNTGELFF. In DNA form, the CDR3 reads TGTGCCAGCGGCAGGGGGAACACCGGGGAGCTGTTTTTT.

This chain joins TRBV9 and TRBJ2-6, with D uncertain. This CDR3 spans 15 amino acids. CDR1 and CDR2 from the germline V gene are SGDLS and YYNGEE. The V end lost 2 bases, the J end lost 0 bases, and 6 bases lay between the germline ends. The CDR3 DNA reads as TGTGCCAGCAGCGTGCGAAGCTCTGGGGCCAACGTCCTGACTTTC. Residues: CASSVRSSGANVLTF.

The J gene is TRBJ2-1, the V gene TRBV9; 10 bases match TRBD2. V gave up 3 bases and J gave up 3 bases; unmatched junction bases: 18. This CDR3 spans 20 amino acids. In germline, CDR1 is SGDLS, CDR2 YYNGEE. The CDR3 nucleotides read TGTGCCAGCAGCGGTACCCAGGCTAGCGGGAGTCGATCGAACTACAATGAGCAGTTCTTC. This codes for CASSGTQASGSRSNYNEQFF.

The chain employs TRBV2 and TRBJ2-1; 10 bases are a match to TRBD2. This CDR3 contains 15 residues. Germline CDR1 and CDR2: SNHLY and FYNNEI. With 4 bases clipped from V and 6 bases from J, the junction kept 6 bases outside the gene matches. This chain's CDR3 is CASSATSGVINEQFF. In DNA form, the CDR3 reads TGTGCCAGCAGTGCCACTAGCGGGGTGATCAATGAGCAGTTCTTC. Filled out from reference TRBV2 and TRBJ2-1, the complete variable domain reads EPEVTQTPSHQVTQMGQEVILRCVPISNHLYFYWYRQILGQKVEFLVSFYNNEISEKSEIFDDQFSVERPDGSNFTLKIRSTKLEDSAMYFCASSATSGVINEQFFGPGTRLTVL.